Sequencing of this T cell receptor (beta chain) was carried out in a study of control samples from healthy donors and cancer patients. Germline assignment: CDR1 MNHEY and CDR2 SMNVEV (reference sequence). This CDR3 is built from 16 residues. V shed 6 bases and J shed 0 bases, with 14 bases lying between them. Measured with immunoSEQ multiplex PCR; TCRdb has only the in-frame clones, and not every one. This table has about 64,000 clones, 92% appearing once. This chain uses TRBV27 with TRBJ1-4; tentative D call: TRBD1 (6 bases). Sequencing used PBMCs. This receptor was obtained from a man aged 40-49 years with colorectal cancer. DNA of the CDR3: TGTGCCAGCAGGGGAGGAAGGGGGACAACTAATGAAAAACTGTTTTTT. As protein: CASRGGRGTTNEKLFF. Based on the CDR3 plus reference TRBV27 and TRBJ1-4, the full variable domain is EAQVTQNPRYLITVTGKKLTVTCSQNMNHEYMSWYRQDPGLGLRQIYYSMNVEVTDKGDVPEGYKVSRKEKRNFPLILESPSPNQTSLYFCASRGGRGTTNEKLFFGSGTQLSVL.